This T cell receptor beta chain was identified in a study of human T cells and chemical hapten exposure. TCRdb called the RACE reads again in MiXCR, with one record for every CDR3 protein. The data show roughly 43,000 distinct CDR3 sequences, roughly 10% seen once. The time point: patch test 2, 6 weeks after DPC sensitization. Specified treatment: therapeutic diphenylcyclopropenone sensitization with weekly scalp DPC. From whole blood left unfractionated, total RNA was extracted. This clonotype came up a few times. The CDR3 runs 16 residues. V shed 4 bases, J shed 6 bases, and the junction held 7 bases outside the gene matches. Germline values: CDR1 SGHAT, CDR2 FQNNGV.

The clonotype comes from a woman in her thirties with alopecia areata. Some clones in this sample may be carry-over from other donors' samples. This rearrangement joins TRBV11-2 to TRBJ2-1, with 12 bases lining up with TRBD2. Sequenced here: whole blood, sampled in connection with sensitization to the hapten diphenylcyclopropenone (DPC). The CDR3 reads CASSYSTSGGSNEQFF. In nucleotides, the CDR3 is TGTGCCAGCAGCTATTCTACTAGCGGGGGGAGCAATGAGCAGTTCTTC.